Below, one T cell receptor beta chain is given with its context. What it binds is unknown. The data were taken from a study of shared clonotypes between healthy human individuals. Study overall: With ages of 18 to 49, the donors were a couple of women and three men. General study findings and limits: Clonotypes that were shared across four donors made up roughly 5% of naive CD4 clonotypes.

Naive CD8 cells, CD45RO-negative and positively selected for CCR7, excluded terminally differentiated effector memory CD45RA+ cells. Germline trimming cut 1 base from V and 8 bases from J; bases unmatched to any gene: 3. The CDR3 runs to 15 residues. Germline V gene sequence: CDR1 MGHRA, CDR2 YSYEKL. TCRdb keeps only in-frame clones here, not all; method: immunoSEQ multiplex PCR. The sample lists about 580,000 clones; 95% to 98% were seen once. The V and J genes are TRBV4-1 and TRBJ2-1, with 12 bases that match TRBD2. The sequenced material came from naive CD8+ T cells sorted from blood. The source of this sequence is a man younger than 40 in good health. The CDR3 DNA sequence: TGCGCCAGCAGCCAAGGACTAGCGGGAGTCGATGAGCAGTTCTTC. Amino acids: CASSQGLAGVDEQFF.